The TCR beta chain described here comes from a study of T cells in Graves' hyperthyroidism and ophthalmopathy. Uncontrolled infection, other autoimmune disease, pregnancy or lactation excluded patients. The study's findings and limits: Model output signaled ophthalmopathy a median roughly 6.1 months ahead of onset. By a 13 V-J model, ophthalmopathy was set apart from stable hyperthyroidism.

What was amplified from RNA transcripts were TCR beta CDR3 regions. RT-PCR in the first round (using the HTBI primer set) targeted the TCR CDR3. A single record per CDR3 protein comes from TCRdb applying MiXCR to the multiplex PCR reads. In the table there are some 340,000 distinct CDR3 sequences, around 15% of which are singletons. Concerning this clonotype itself: Antigen: not known.

Specimen: blood. The origin of this receptor is a middle-aged woman with Graves' ophthalmopathy.

The chain's CDR3 is CASSRGTGGPETQYF. The CDR3 coding sequence is TGCGCCAGCAGCCGAGGGACAGGGGGGCCAGAGACCCAGTACTTC. This chain links TRBV4-1 with TRBJ2-5; 11 bases are a match to TRBD1. CDR1 is MGHRA, CDR2 YSYEKL, per germline. The CDR3 spans 15 residues. V shed 4 bases and J 4 bases; nucleotides not matched to a gene: 5.